This is a list of T cell receptor beta chains from one sample in a study of T cell responses to AZD1222 COVID-19 vaccine. Measured with immunoSEQ multiplex PCR; TCRdb has only the in-frame clones, and not every one. This table has 130,000 to 150,000 clones, around nine tenths appearing once. Sequencing used peripheral blood, obtained on day 0 of MenACWY control vaccination. Source of these receptors: an adult in good health. The CDR3 runs from the conserved cysteine through the conserved F or W. The D gene is left open where the match is weak. Expanded clones are given a class, and other clones once, few, many or no size at all.

V: TRBV19
size: .
J: TRBJ2-1
D: .
DNA: TGTGCCAGTAGTATTTTTGGCGATGAGCAGTTCTTC
CDR3: CASSIFGDEQFF

V: TRBV4-1
size: .
J: TRBJ2-7
D: .
DNA: TGCGCCAGCAGCCTAGAGCCTCAACAAACCTACGAGCAGTACTTC
CDR3: CASSLEPQQTYEQYF

V: TRBV9
size: .
J: TRBJ2-3
D: .
DNA: TGTGCCAGCAGCGTGGGGCCTTCCCCAGATACGCAGTATTTT
CDR3: CASSVGPSPDTQYF

V: TRBV27
size: .
J: TRBJ2-1
D: TRBD2
DNA: TGTGCCAGCAGTCAAGCCGGGACTAGCGGCTACAATGAGCAGTTCTTC
CDR3: CASSQAGTSGYNEQFF

V: TRBV5-4
size: once
J: TRBJ2-3
D: TRBD2
DNA: TGTGCCGCCCGGCCGGCAGCGGGGCGAGACGCTAGCACAGATACGCAGTATTTT
CDR3: CAARPAAGRDASTDTQYF

V: TRBV29-1
size: .
J: TRBJ2-1
D: TRBD1
DNA: TGCAGCGGAAACAGGGGGCCGAATGAGCAGTTCTTC
CDR3: CSGNRGPNEQFF

V: TRBV2
size: .
J: TRBJ2-7
D: TRBD1
DNA: TGTGCCAGCCTCGGGACAGGGTCCAACGAGCAGTACTTC
CDR3: CASLGTGSNEQYF

V: TRBV6-5
size: .
J: TRBJ2-4
D: .
DNA: TGTGCCAGCCAGGAGTTACTAGCCAAAAACATTCAGTACTTC
CDR3: CASQELLAKNIQYF

V: TRBV30
size: .
J: TRBJ1-5
D: .
DNA: TGTGCCTGGAGTGCCGTTGGGACGGACCAGCCCCAGCATTTT
CDR3: CAWSAVGTDQPQHF

V: TRBV29-1
size: few
J: TRBJ1-1
D: .
DNA: TGCAGCTCCTCGGGGTTTGGGAGGACTGAAGCTTTCTTT
CDR3: CSSSGFGRTEAFF

V: TRBV4-2
size: .
J: TRBJ1-5
D: TRBD1
DNA: TGTGCCAGCAGCCAACAGGGGGGTCAGCCCCAGCATTTT
CDR3: CASSQQGGQPQHF

V: TRBV11-3
size: .
J: TRBJ2-1
D: TRBD2
DNA: TGTGCCAGCAGTTTGGCTAGCGGGGGAAACAATGAGCAGTTCTTC
CDR3: CASSLASGGNNEQFF

V: TRBV9
size: .
J: TRBJ1-4
D: .
DNA: TGTGCCAGCAGCTCGAGGGGTTTCGTTGGTGAAAAACTGTTTTTT
CDR3: CASSSRGFVGEKLFF

V: TRBV4-1
size: .
J: TRBJ2-7
D: TRBD2
DNA: TGCGCCAGCAGCCAAGACGCTAGCGGGGCATCCTACGAGCAGTACTTC
CDR3: CASSQDASGASYEQYF

V: TRBV10-1
size: few
J: TRBJ2-3
D: TRBD1
DNA: TGCGCCAGCAGTCCCGGGACAGCCACAGATACGCAGTATTTT
CDR3: CASSPGTATDTQYF

V: TRBV18
size: .
J: TRBJ2-2
D: TRBD2
DNA: TGTGCCAGCTCACCATCTTTAGCGGGGCACACCGGGGAGCTGTTTTTT
CDR3: CASSPSLAGHTGELFF

V: TRBV4-1
size: .
J: TRBJ1-5
D: .
DNA: TGCGCCAGCAGCCGGCATTTCGAAAGCAATCAGCCCCAGCATTTT
CDR3: CASSRHFESNQPQHF

V: TRBV7-2
size: few
J: TRBJ1-1
D: .
DNA: TGTGCCAGCAGCTTACTCGGGGGGACAACTGAAGCTTTCTTT
CDR3: CASSLLGGTTEAFF

V: TRBV6-5
size: once
J: TRBJ1-5
D: TRBD1
DNA: TGTGCCAGCAGATGGACAGGCGATCAGCCCCAGCATTTT
CDR3: CASRWTGDQPQHF

V: TRBV7-2
size: .
J: TRBJ1-2
D: .
DNA: TGTGCCAGCAGTCTCCAGGCTGCATCTAACTATGGCTACACCTTC
CDR3: CASSLQAASNYGYTF

V: TRBV3-1/TRBV3-2
size: .
J: TRBJ1-1
D: .
DNA: TGTGCCAGCAGCCGATATGAGGGTCTGGGGGGGTCTGAAGCTTTCTTT
CDR3: CASSRYEGLGGSEAFF

V: TRBV6-5
size: once
J: TRBJ1-1
D: .
DNA: TGTGCCAGCAGGATGGGGGCAGGGGCTTTCTTT
CDR3: CASRMGAGAFF

V: TRBV7-9
size: .
J: TRBJ2-1
D: .
DNA: TGTGCCAGCAGCTTAGCGCTCGCCGTTGAGCAGTTCTTC
CDR3: CASSLALAVEQFF

V: TRBV27
size: few
J: TRBJ2-2
D: TRBD2
DNA: TGTGCCAGCAGTTTACAGGGACTAGCGGGAGTAACCGGGGAGCTGTTTTTT
CDR3: CASSLQGLAGVTGELFF

V: TRBV2
size: few
J: TRBJ2-7
D: TRBD2
DNA: TGTGCCAGCAAACTAGCGGGAGTATTATACGAGCAGTACTTC
CDR3: CASKLAGVLYEQYF

V: TRBV7-2
size: .
J: TRBJ1-5
D: .
DNA: TGTGCCAGCAGCTTATCCAGGGATGGAGGGCAGCCCCAGCATTTT
CDR3: CASSLSRDGGQPQHF

V: TRBV6-5
size: .
J: TRBJ1-5
D: TRBD1
DNA: TGTGCCAGCCGGGGACAGGGGGCAAACCAGCCCCAGCATTTT
CDR3: CASRGQGANQPQHF

V: TRBV7-2
size: .
J: TRBJ1-4
D: .
DNA: TGTGCCAGCAGCTTAGCGGGTACCAGGGAAAAACTGTTTTTT
CDR3: CASSLAGTREKLFF